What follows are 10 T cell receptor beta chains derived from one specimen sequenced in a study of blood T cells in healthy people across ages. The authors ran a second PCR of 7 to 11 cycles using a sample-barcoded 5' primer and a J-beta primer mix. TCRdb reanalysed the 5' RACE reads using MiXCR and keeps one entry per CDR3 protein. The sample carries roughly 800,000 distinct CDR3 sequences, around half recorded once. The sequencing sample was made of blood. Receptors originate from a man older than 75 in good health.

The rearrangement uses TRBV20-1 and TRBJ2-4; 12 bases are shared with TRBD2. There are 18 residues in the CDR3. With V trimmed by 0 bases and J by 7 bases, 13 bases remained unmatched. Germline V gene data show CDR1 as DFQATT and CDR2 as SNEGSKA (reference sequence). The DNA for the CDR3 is TGCAGTGCTAGAGATCATCGGACTAGCGGGACCCAATCCAACATTCAGTACTTC. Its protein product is CSARDHRTSGTQSNIQYF.

Here the CDR3 DNA reads TGCGCCAGCAGCTTGTATGTAGCGAGAGGGCCTTATAATGAGCAGTTCTTC. Its translation: CASSLYVARGPYNEQFF. The rearrangement links TRBV5-1 to TRBJ2-1; possibly TRBD2 for D (5 bases). V lost 1 base and J lost 7, with 21 bases in between. The CDR3 loop spans 17 amino acids. Germline assignment: CDR1 SGHRS and CDR2 YFSETQ.

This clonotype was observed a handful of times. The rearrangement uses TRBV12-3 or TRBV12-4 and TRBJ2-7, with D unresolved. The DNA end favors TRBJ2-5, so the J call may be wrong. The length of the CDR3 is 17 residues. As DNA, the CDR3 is TGTGCCAGCAGTTTAGCCTCGGCAGGCTTCTATGGGGAGACCCAGTACTTC. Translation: CASSLASAGFYGETQYF.

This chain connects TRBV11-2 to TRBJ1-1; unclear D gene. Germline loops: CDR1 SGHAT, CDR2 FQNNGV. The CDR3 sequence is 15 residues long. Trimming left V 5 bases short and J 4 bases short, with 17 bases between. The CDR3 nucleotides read TGTGCCAGCAGCGTAGGGATCGTAGTGGGCACTGAAGCTTTCTTT. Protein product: CASSVGIVVGTEAFF.

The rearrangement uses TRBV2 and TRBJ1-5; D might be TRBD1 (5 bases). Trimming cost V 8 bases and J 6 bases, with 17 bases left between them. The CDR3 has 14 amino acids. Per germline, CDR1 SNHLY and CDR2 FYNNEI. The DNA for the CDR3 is TGTGCCAGCTGGTTGGGGCAGGGTTCTCAGCCCCAGCATTTT. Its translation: CASWLGQGSQPQHF.

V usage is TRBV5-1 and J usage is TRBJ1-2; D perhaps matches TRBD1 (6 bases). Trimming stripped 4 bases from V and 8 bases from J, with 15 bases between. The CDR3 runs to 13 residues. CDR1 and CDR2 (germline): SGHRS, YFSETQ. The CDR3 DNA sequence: TGCGCCAGCAGCGTGGAGGGGGTCATCGGCTACACCTTC. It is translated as CASSVEGVIGYTF.

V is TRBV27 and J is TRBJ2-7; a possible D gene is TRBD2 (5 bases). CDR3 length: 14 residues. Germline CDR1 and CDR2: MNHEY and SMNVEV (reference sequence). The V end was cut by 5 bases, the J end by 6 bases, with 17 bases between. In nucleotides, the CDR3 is TGTGCCAGCAGTCGACGAGGGTCTACGTTCGAGCAGTACTTC. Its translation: CASSRRGSTFEQYF.

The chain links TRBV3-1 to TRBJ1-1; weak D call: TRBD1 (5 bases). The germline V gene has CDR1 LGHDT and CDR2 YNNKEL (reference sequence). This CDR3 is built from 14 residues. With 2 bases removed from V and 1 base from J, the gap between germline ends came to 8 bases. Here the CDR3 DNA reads TGTGCCAGCAGCCAATTGGACAAGAACACTGAAGCTTTCTTT. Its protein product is CASSQLDKNTEAFF. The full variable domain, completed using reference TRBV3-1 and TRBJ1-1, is DTAVSQTPKYLVTQMGNDKSIKCEQNLGHDTMYWYKQDSKKFLKIMFSYNNKELIINETVPNRFSPKSPDKAHLNLHINSLELGDSAVYFCASSQLDKNTEAFFGQGTRLTVV.

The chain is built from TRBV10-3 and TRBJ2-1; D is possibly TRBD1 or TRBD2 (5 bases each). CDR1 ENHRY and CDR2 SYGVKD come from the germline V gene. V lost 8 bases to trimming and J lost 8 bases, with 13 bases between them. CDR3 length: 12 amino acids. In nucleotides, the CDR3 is TGTGCCATCGGACTTGGGACGGATGAGCAGTTCTTC. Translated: CAIGLGTDEQFF.

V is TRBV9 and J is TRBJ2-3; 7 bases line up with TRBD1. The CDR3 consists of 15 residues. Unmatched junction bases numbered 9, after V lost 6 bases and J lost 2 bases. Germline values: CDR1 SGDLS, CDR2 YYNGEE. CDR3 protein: CASTNEGAFTDTQYF. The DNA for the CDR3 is TGTGCCAGCACCAACGAGGGGGCTTTCACAGATACGCAGTATTTT. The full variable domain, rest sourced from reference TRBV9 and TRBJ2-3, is DSGVTQTPKHLITATGQRVTLRCSPRSGDLSVYWYQQSLDQGLQFLIQYYNGEERAKGNILERFSAQQFPDLHSELNLSSLELGDSALYFCASTNEGAFTDTQYFGPGTRLTVL.